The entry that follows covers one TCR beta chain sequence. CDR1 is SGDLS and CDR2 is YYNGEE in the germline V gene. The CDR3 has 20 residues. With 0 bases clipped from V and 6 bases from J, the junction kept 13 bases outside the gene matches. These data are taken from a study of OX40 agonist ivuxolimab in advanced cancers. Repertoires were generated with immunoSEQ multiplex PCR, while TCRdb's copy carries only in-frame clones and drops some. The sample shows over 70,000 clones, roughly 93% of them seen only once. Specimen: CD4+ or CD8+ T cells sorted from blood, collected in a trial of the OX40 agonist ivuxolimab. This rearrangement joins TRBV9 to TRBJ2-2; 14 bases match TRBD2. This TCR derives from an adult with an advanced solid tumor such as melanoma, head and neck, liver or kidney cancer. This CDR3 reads CASSVALTSGRAYVAGELFF. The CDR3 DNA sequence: TGTGCCAGCAGCGTAGCCCTGACTAGCGGGAGGGCCTATGTCGCCGGGGAGCTGTTTTTT.